The next 27 T cell receptor beta chains were all read from a single sample in a study of type 1 regulatory T cells. TCRdb used MiXCR to reprocess the reads, holding one entry per CDR3 protein. The sample has roughly 18,000 distinct CDR3 sequences; more than 8.5% are singletons. The sequencing input was CD4+ T cells, either the whole sample or a sorted fraction (not recorded which). All receptors derive from a human donor in good health.

This chain connects TRBV23-1 to TRBJ1-6; D unresolved. TRBV23-1 is assigned to the ORF class and has an uncertain function. The CDR3 runs 15 residues. Between the trimmed V and J ends, which lost 2 bases and 0 bases, there was a span of 5 bases. The CDR3 loop is CASSQTSSYNSPLHF. For the CDR3, the DNA is TGCGCCAGCAGTCAAACCAGCTCCTATAATTCACCCCTCCACTTT.

Many counts were recorded for this clonotype. CDR3 DNA sequence: TGTGCCACCGGCGACCGCTATGGCTACACCTTC. Residues: CATGDRYGYTF. The chain joins TRBV15 to TRBJ1-2; D unclear. Per germline, CDR1 LNHNV and CDR2 YYDKDF (reference sequence). The CDR3 is made up of 11 amino acids. V was shortened by 8 bases and J by 4 bases, with 8 bases between the two germline ends.

This clonotype was seen many times. The chain has TRBV7-2 and TRBJ2-2, with D tentatively TRBD2 (5 bases). From germline, CDR1 is SGHTA and CDR2 FQGNSA. Deletions cut 5 bases from V and 7 bases from J, with 11 bases between. CDR3 length: 13 residues. The CDR3 DNA reads as TGTGCCAGCAGCAGGGAGTTTGACGGGGAGCTGTTTTTT. Amino acid sequence: CASSREFDGELFF.

This clonotype was counted many times. This chain joins TRBV20-1 and TRBJ2-1; D gene unclear. The CDR3 extends over 14 amino acids. Trimming pared 2 bases from V and 4 bases from J, leaving 12 bases between. CDR1 is DFQATT, CDR2 SNEGSKA, per germline (reference sequence). The CDR3 here is CSARLLRAYNEQFF. In DNA form, the CDR3 reads TGCAGTGCTAGATTGCTTCGGGCATACAATGAGCAGTTCTTC.

By share, this clonotype ranks as medium-sized. The gene calls are TRBV30 and TRBJ2-1, with D tentatively TRBD1 or TRBD2 (6 bases each). With 2 bases removed from V and 3 bases from J, the gap between germline ends came to 11 bases. Germline V gives CDR1 GTSNPN, CDR2 SVGIG (reference sequence). The CDR3 has 14 residues. The CDR3 DNA sequence: TGTGCCTGGAGTAGGGGGGCCCTCTACAATGAGCAGTTCTTC. It yields the protein CAWSRGALYNEQFF.

This clonotype was detected many times. The chain recombines TRBV18 with TRBJ2-5; D is unresolved. V was cut by 4 bases and J by 5 bases, with 8 bases left in between. This CDR3 comprises 12 residues. Germline V gene lookup returns CDR1 KGHSH and CDR2 LQKENI. The CDR3 DNA reads TGTGCCAGCTCACGGGCTCGGGAGACCCAGTACTTC. Its translation: CASSRARETQYF. Full variable domain (missing parts from reference TRBV18 and TRBJ2-5): NAGVMQNPRHLVRRRGQEARLRCSPMKGHSHVYWYRQLPEEGLKFMVYLQKENIIDESGMPKERFSAEFPKEGPSILRIQQVVRGDSAAYFCASSRARETQYFGPGTRLLVL.

This clonotype was recorded many times. This sequence joins TRBV6-5 and TRBJ1-6; D unresolved. CDR1 and CDR2 (germline): MNHEY, SVGAGI. This CDR3 is 13 amino acids long. Trimming cost V 4 bases and J 7 bases, with 8 bases left between them. CDR3: CASSWRYNSPLHF. The CDR3 DNA reads TGTGCCAGCAGTTGGAGGTACAATTCACCCCTCCACTTT.

This clonotype has ten or more counts. This chain uses TRBV25-1 with TRBJ2-7; D gene unclear. CDR1 and CDR2 from the germline V gene are MGHDK and SYGVNS. Trimming left V 2 bases short and J 2 bases short, with 1 base between. The CDR3 runs to 11 residues. CDR3 DNA sequence: TGTGCCAGCAGTGAAACCTACGAGCAGTACTTC. As protein: CASSETYEQYF.

This clonotype occurred a few times. The chain is built from TRBV29-1 and TRBJ2-7; 10 bases align to TRBD1. Trimming removed 7 bases from V and 5 bases from J; junction bases left unmatched: 5. Germline CDR1 and CDR2: SQVTM and ANQGSEA. The CDR3 has 12 residues. The CDR3 here is CSAGQGIHEQYF. CDR3 in DNA: TGCAGCGCGGGACAGGGGATCCACGAGCAGTACTTC.

This clonotype counts as medium-sized. The V call is TRBV5-1, the J call TRBJ2-2; 7 bases line up with TRBD1. Unmatched junction bases numbered 11, after V lost 4 bases and J lost 2 bases. This CDR3 is 17 amino acids long. Germline V gene lookup returns CDR1 SGHRS and CDR2 YFSETQ. CDR3 DNA sequence: TGCGCCAGCAGCCTACAGGGGCTCTCGTTCAACACCGGGGAGCTGTTTTTT. Its protein product is CASSLQGLSFNTGELFF.

This clonotype has a count of ten or more. This chain connects TRBV6-2 or TRBV6-3 to TRBJ2-7; D unresolved. Germline CDR1 and CDR2: MNHEY and SVGEGT. Between the trimmed V and J ends, which lost 3 bases and 6 bases, there was a span of 9 bases. The CDR3 runs to 12 residues. In DNA, the CDR3 is TGTGCCAGCAGTTATGGGCTGCGCGAGCAGTACTTC. Amino acids: CASSYGLREQYF.

The sample holds many counts of this clonotype. V gene TRBV6-1 combines with J gene TRBJ1-3; no definite D call. Trimming shortened V by 8 bases and J by 0 bases, and 8 bases separated the two germline ends. CDR1 and CDR2 from the germline V gene are MNHNS and SASEGT. The CDR3 is 13 residues long. CDR3 bases: TGTGCCAGCCTGGCCAACTCTGGAAACACCATATATTTT. It specifies CASLANSGNTIYF.

This clonotype is labeled medium-sized (0.01 to 0.1%). The chain employs TRBV29-1 and TRBJ1-2, with D tentatively TRBD1 (5 bases). Germline CDR1 is SQVTM and CDR2 is ANQGSEA. V lost 6 bases, J lost 7 bases, and 24 bases lay in between. The CDR3 extends over 15 amino acids. In nucleotides, the CDR3 is TGCAGCGTACCTGGGGAGGGGCGCTTGGGTAGTGGCTACACCTTC. Translated, it gives CSVPGEGRLGSGYTF.

This sequence joins TRBV10-2 and TRBJ2-2, with 7 bases matching TRBD1. The CDR3 covers 14 residues. The J segment lost 6 bases and the V segment lost 6 bases, leaving 7 bases of the junction unmatched. Germline values: CDR1 WSHSY, CDR2 SAAADI. CDR3 nucleotide sequence: TGCGCCAGCAGATTACAGGGGATCGCCGGGGAGCTGTTTTTT. This codes for CASRLQGIAGELFF.

V gene TRBV5-1 combines with J gene TRBJ2-3, with D perhaps matching TRBD2 (6 bases). V lost 0 bases and J lost 5, with 10 bases in between. The CDR3 extends over 14 amino acids. Germline V gives CDR1 SGHRS, CDR2 YFSETQ. DNA of the CDR3: TGCGCCAGCAGCTTGGCGGGAGTGGTAGATACGCAGTATTTT. Translated, it gives CASSLAGVVDTQYF. The variable domain in full, with the rest retrieved from reference TRBV5-1 and TRBJ2-3, is KAGVTQTPRYLIKTRGQQVTLSCSPISGHRSVSWYQQTPGQGLQFLFEYFSETQRNKGNFPGRFSGRQFSNSRSEMNVSTLELGDSALYLCASSLAGVVDTQYFGPGTRLTVL.

This clonotype was counted many times. V is TRBV20-1 and J is TRBJ2-1; 11 nucleotides line up with TRBD2. CDR3 length equals 16 residues. The germline V gene has CDR1 DFQATT and CDR2 SNEGSKA (reference sequence). With V trimmed by 3 bases and J by 7 bases, 11 bases remained unmatched. DNA of the CDR3: TGCAGTGCTAGGACGGCAGGGGGACTAGCGGCGAATGAGCAGTTCTTC. This encodes CSARTAGGLAANEQFF.

V usage is TRBV7-2 and J usage is TRBJ1-4; TRBD1 matches at 7 bases. In germline, CDR1 is SGHTA, CDR2 FQGNSA. The trim removed 4 bases at V and 8 bases at J, leaving 1 base unmatched. The CDR3 spans 12 residues. The CDR3 coding sequence is TGTGCCAGCAGCTGGGACAGCGAAAAACTGTTTTTT. This encodes CASSWDSEKLFF.

This clonotype appeared many times. This chain uses TRBV28 with TRBJ2-7; the D gene could be TRBD1 or TRBD2 (5 bases each). Per the germline V gene, CDR1 is MDHEN and CDR2 is SYDVKM. V dropped 7 bases and J dropped 3 bases, with 19 bases sitting between them. CDR3 length equals 15 residues. In DNA form, the CDR3 reads TGTGCCAGCAACACTTGGACCGGGGCCAACTACGAGCAGTACTTC. Protein sequence: CASNTWTGANYEQYF.

Only one count was recorded for this clonotype. The chain links TRBV20-1 to TRBJ2-3; 7 nucleotides agree with TRBD2. CDR1 DFQATT and CDR2 SNEGSKA come from the germline V gene (reference sequence). The trim removed 2 bases at V and 0 bases at J, leaving 5 bases unmatched. The CDR3 covers 15 residues. The CDR3 bases are TGCAGTGCTAGATGGGAGGGCGCGAGCACAGATACGCAGTATTTT. Its translation: CSARWEGASTDTQYF.

Regarding this clonotype: This clone may be a read error of a much larger clone one base away. The V and J genes are TRBV20-1 and TRBJ2-3, with 10 bases identical to TRBD2. V dropped 3 bases and J dropped 5; count of bases not matched to a gene: 8. This CDR3 comprises 15 residues. Germline V gene data show CDR1 as DFQATT and CDR2 as SNEGSKA (reference sequence). The CDR3 sequence is CSASGLAGVGDTQYF. In nucleotides, the CDR3 is TGCAGTGCTAGCGGGCTAGCGGGAGTTGGAGATACGCAGTATTTT.

This clonotype was recorded at least ten times. The chain combines TRBV2 with TRBJ2-1, with D tentatively TRBD1 or TRBD2 (6 bases each). In germline, CDR1 is SNHLY, CDR2 FYNNEI. The CDR3 is 13 residues long. Trimming took 7 bases from V and 8 from J, leaving 15 bases between them. This CDR3 is CASTKRGEHEQFF. CDR3 in DNA: TGTGCCAGCACCAAAAGGGGGGAACATGAGCAGTTCTTC. Combining the CDR3 with reference TRBV2 and TRBJ2-1 gives the whole variable domain EPEVTQTPSHQVTQMGQEVILRCVPISNHLYFYWYRQILGQKVEFLVSFYNNEISEKSEIFDDQFSVERPDGSNFTLKIRSTKLEDSAMYFCASTKRGEHEQFFGPGTRLTVL.

This clonotype is classed as medium-sized. This chain joins TRBV28 and TRBJ2-1; the D gene could be TRBD1 or TRBD2 (6 bases each). Trimming cost V 7 bases and J 4 bases, with 14 bases left between them. CDR3 size: 14 residues. Germline V gives CDR1 MDHEN, CDR2 SYDVKM. The CDR3 DNA reads as TGTGCCAGCAACCCGACGGGGGCTTACAATGAGCAGTTCTTC. As protein: CASNPTGAYNEQFF. The full variable domain, completed using reference TRBV28 and TRBJ2-1, is DVKVTQSSRYLVKRTGEKVFLECVQDMDHENMFWYRQDPGLGLRLIYFSYDVKMKEKGDIPEGYSVSREKKERFSLILESASTNQTSMYLCASNPTGAYNEQFFGPGTRLTVL.

This clonotype showed up just once. The gene calls are TRBV30 and TRBJ1-1; possibly TRBD1 for D (6 bases). V gave up 2 bases and J gave up 1 base, with 23 bases separating them. Germline V gives CDR1 GTSNPN, CDR2 SVGIG (reference sequence). The CDR3 covers 18 residues. The CDR3 bases are TGTGCCTGGAGTCGTGGGGGGGGGCGCGGGTCTCCGAACACTGAAGCTTTCTTT. Amino acids: CAWSRGGGRGSPNTEAFF.

This clonotype was recorded a few times. The chain combines TRBV7-2 with TRBJ2-6, with D perhaps assigned TRBD1 or TRBD2 (5 bases each). V dropped 5 bases and J dropped 4 bases, with 15 bases sitting between them. Germline CDR1 is SGHTA and CDR2 is FQGNSA. The CDR3 runs 16 residues. The CDR3 bases are TGTGCCAGCAGCACCGGGACCTTCACCGGGGCCAACGTCCTGACTTTC. Protein: CASSTGTFTGANVLTF. Looking up the rest from reference TRBV7-2 and TRBJ2-6 gives the full variable domain: GAGVSQSPSNKVTEKGKDVELRCDPISGHTALYWYRQSLGQGLEFLIYFQGNSAPDKSGLPSDRFSAERTGGSVSTLTIQRTQQEDSAVYLCASSTGTFTGANVLTFGAGSRLTVL.

Ten or more counts support this clonotype. V is TRBV29-1 and J is TRBJ2-2, with D unclear. Germline CDR1 and CDR2: SQVTM and ANQGSEA. V dropped 7 bases and J dropped 2 bases, with 17 bases sitting between them. The CDR3 is 15 amino acids. CDR3 protein: CSALISRRNTGELFF. CDR3 bases: TGCAGCGCTCTGATATCTAGGCGTAACACCGGGGAGCTGTTTTTT.

This clonotype has ten or more counts. The rearrangement links TRBV5-1 to TRBJ2-7; D is possibly TRBD1 or TRBD2 (5 bases each). Trimming removed 4 bases from V and 3 bases from J, with 14 bases in between. There are 14 residues in the CDR3. Germline values: CDR1 SGHRS, CDR2 YFSETQ. The DNA of the CDR3 is TGCGCCAGCAGCGCTCGGGACGGACTCTACGAGCAGTACTTC. Protein sequence: CASSARDGLYEQYF. Filled out from reference TRBV5-1 and TRBJ2-7, the complete variable domain reads KAGVTQTPRYLIKTRGQQVTLSCSPISGHRSVSWYQQTPGQGLQFLFEYFSETQRNKGNFPGRFSGRQFSNSRSEMNVSTLELGDSALYLCASSARDGLYEQYFGPGTRLTVT.

This clonotype was recorded a few times. This chain joins TRBV6-2 or TRBV6-3 and TRBJ2-5, with D unresolved. This CDR3 comprises 11 residues. Germline CDR1 is MNHEY and CDR2 is SVGEGT. V shed 2 bases and J shed 7 bases, with 5 bases lying between them. The CDR3 region is CASSYQSTQYF. The CDR3, as DNA: TGTGCCAGCAGTTACCAGTCGACCCAGTACTTC.